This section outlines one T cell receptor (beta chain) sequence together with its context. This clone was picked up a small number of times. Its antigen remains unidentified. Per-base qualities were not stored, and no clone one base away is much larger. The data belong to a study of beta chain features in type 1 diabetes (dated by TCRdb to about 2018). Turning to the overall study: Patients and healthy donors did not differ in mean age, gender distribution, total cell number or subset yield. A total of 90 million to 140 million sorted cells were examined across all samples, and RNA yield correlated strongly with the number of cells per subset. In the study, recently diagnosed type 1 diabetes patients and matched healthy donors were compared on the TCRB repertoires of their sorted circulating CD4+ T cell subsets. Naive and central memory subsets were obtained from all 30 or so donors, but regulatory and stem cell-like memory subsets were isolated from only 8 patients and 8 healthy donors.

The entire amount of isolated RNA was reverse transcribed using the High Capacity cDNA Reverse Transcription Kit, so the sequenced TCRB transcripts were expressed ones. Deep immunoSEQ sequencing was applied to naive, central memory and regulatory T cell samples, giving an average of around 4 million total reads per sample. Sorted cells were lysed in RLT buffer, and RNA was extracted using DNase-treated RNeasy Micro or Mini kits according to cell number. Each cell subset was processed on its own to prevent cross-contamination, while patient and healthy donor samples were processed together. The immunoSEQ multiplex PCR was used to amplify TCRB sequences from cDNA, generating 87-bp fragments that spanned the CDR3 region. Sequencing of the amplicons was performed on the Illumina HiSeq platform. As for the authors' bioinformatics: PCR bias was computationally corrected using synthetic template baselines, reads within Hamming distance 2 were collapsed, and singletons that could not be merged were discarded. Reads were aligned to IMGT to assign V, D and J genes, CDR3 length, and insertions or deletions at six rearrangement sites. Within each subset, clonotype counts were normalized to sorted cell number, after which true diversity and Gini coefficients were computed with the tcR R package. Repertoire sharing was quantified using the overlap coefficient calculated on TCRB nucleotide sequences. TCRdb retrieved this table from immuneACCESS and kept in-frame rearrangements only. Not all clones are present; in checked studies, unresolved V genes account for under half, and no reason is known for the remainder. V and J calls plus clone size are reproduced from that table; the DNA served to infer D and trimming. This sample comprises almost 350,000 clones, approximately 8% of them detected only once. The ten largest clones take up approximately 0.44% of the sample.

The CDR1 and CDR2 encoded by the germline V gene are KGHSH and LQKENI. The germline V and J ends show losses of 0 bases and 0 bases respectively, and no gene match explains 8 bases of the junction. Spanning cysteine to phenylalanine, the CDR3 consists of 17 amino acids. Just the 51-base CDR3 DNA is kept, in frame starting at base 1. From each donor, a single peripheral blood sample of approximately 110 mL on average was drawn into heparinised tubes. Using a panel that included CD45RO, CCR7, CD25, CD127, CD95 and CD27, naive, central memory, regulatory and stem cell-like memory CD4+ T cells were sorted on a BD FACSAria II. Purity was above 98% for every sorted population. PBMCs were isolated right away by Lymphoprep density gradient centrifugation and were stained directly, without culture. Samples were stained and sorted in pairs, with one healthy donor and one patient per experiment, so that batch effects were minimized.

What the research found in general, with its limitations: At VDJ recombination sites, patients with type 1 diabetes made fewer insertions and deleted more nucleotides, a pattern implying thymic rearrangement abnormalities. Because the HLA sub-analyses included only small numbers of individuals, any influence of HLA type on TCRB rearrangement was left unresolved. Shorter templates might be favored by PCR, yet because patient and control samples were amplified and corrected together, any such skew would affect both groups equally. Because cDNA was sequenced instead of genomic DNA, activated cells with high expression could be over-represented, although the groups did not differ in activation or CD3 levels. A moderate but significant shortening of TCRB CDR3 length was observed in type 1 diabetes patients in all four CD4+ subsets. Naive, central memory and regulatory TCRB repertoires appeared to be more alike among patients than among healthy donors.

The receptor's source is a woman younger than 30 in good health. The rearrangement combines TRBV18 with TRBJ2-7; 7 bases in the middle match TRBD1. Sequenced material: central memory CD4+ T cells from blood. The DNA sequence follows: TGTGCCAGCTCACCACCTGGGGGACAGTCTAGCTCCTACGAGCAGTACTTC. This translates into CASSPPGGQSSSYEQYF.